Below, 10 T cell receptor beta chains from the same sample are listed, as sequenced in a study of control samples from healthy donors and cancer patients. Sequencing used immunoSEQ multiplex PCR; TCRdb keeps in-frame clones, though not all of them. The sample yields around 140,000 clones, 94% seen once. Sequenced input: blood. Receptor source: a man in his forties in good health.

The chain is built from TRBV5-6 and TRBJ1-4, with 11 positions matching TRBD1. The germline gives CDR1 SGHDT, CDR2 YYEEEE. The V segment lost 3 bases and the J segment 8 bases; nucleotides outside the gene matches: 6. This CDR3 comprises 15 residues. DNA for the CDR3: TGTGCCAGCAGCTGGGGGACAGGGGGACGGGAAAAACTGTTTTTT. Its translation is CASSWGTGGREKLFF.

The chain carries TRBV7-6 and TRBJ2-2; D may match TRBD1 or TRBD2 (5 bases each). This CDR3 spans 16 amino acids. Germline loops: CDR1 SGHVS, CDR2 FNYEAQ. V lost 1 base and J lost 2, with 11 bases in between. CDR3 sequence (DNA): TGTGCCAGCAGCTTAGAAACCGGGACCAACACCGGGGAGCTGTTTTTT. Encoded protein: CASSLETGTNTGELFF. Complete variable domain (other parts from reference TRBV7-6 and TRBJ2-2): GAGVSQSPRYKVTKRGQDVALRCDPISGHVSLYWYRQALGQGPEFLTYFNYEAQQDKSGLPNDRFSAERPEGSISTLTIQRTEQRDSAMYRCASSLETGTNTGELFFGEGSRLTVL.

This chain uses TRBV10-3 with TRBJ2-7; 9 bases match TRBD1. V gave up 0 bases and J gave up 1 base; unmatched junction bases: 4. CDR3 length: 16 residues. Germline-derived CDR1 and CDR2 are ENHRY and SYGVKD. For the CDR3, the DNA is TGTGCCATCAGTGAGTCGGGGACAGGGTCTTCCTACGAGCAGTACTTC. Translation gives CAISESGTGSSYEQYF.

The J gene is TRBJ1-5, the V gene TRBV12-3 or TRBV12-4, with 7 bases that match TRBD1. The CDR3 totals 13 residues. V shed 6 bases, J shed 6 bases, and the junction held 5 bases outside the gene matches. CDR3 residues: CASSSTGLQPQHF. CDR3 sequence (DNA): TGTGCCAGCAGCTCGACAGGGCTTCAGCCCCAGCATTTT.

The J gene is TRBJ1-3, the V gene TRBV11-2; D remains unclear. The CDR3 contains 13 residues. V dropped 4 bases and J dropped 5 bases, with 9 bases sitting between them. Germline V CDR1 and CDR2: SGHAT, FQNNGV. The CDR3 sequence is CASSSVLRNTIYF. CDR3 DNA: TGTGCCAGCAGCTCCGTGTTACGAAACACCATATATTTT.

DNA of the CDR3: TGTGCCAGCAGCGACCTCTTAAGGGTCCAAGAGACCCAGTACTTC. It specifies CASSDLLRVQETQYF. V gene TRBV5-6 combines with J gene TRBJ2-5; D is uncertain. This CDR3 has 15 amino acids. V was pared by 4 bases and J by 1 base, with 14 bases between. The V gene's germline CDR1 is SGHDT and CDR2 YYEEEE. The full variable domain, rest sourced from reference TRBV5-6 and TRBJ2-5, is DAGVTQSPTHLIKTRGQQVTLRCSPKSGHDTVSWYQQALGQGPQFIFQYYEEEERQRGNFPDRFSGHQFPNYSSELNVNALLLGDSALYLCASSDLLRVQETQYFGPGTRLLVL.

This rearrangement joins TRBV19 to TRBJ2-5; D perhaps matches TRBD2 (5 bases). The germline CDR1 and CDR2 sequences are LNHDA and SQIVND (reference sequence). This CDR3 is 15 amino acids long. V lost 3 bases to trimming and J lost 4 bases, with 15 bases between them. Here the CDR3 reads CASSMVHQSGETQYF. Written as DNA, the CDR3 is TGTGCCAGTAGTATGGTACACCAGAGCGGAGAGACCCAGTACTTC.

This chain connects TRBV7-9 to TRBJ2-4; 8 positions match TRBD1. Germline CDR1 reads SEHNR; CDR2 reads FQNEAQ (reference sequence). V lost 11 bases and J lost 7; bases outside the gene matches: 19. The CDR3 extends over 16 amino acids. The DNA for the CDR3 is TGTGCCTGCCAGCAGCTTTTGACAGGGGAGGAGAACATTCAGTACTTC. Its protein is CACQQLLTGEENIQYF.

The CDR3 DNA sequence: TGTGCCAGCTCACCACCTAGCGCCACGGCCTACAATGAGCAGTTCTTC. Amino acid sequence: CASSPPSATAYNEQFF. The chain is built from TRBV18 and TRBJ2-1; the D gene is possibly TRBD2 (5 bases). V was cut by 0 bases and J by 2 bases, with 11 bases left in between. The CDR3 covers 16 residues. Germline values: CDR1 KGHSH, CDR2 LQKENI.

V gene TRBV7-2 combines with J gene TRBJ1-6; 7 nucleotides line up with TRBD1. This CDR3 spans 14 amino acids. Germline CDR1 is SGHTA and CDR2 is FQGNSA. Trimming took 5 bases from V and 7 from J; bases not matched to a gene: 5. In DNA, the CDR3 is TGTGCCAGCAGCCCGGGACAGACCAATTCACCCCTCCACTTT. Its protein product is CASSPGQTNSPLHF.